The 23 T cell receptor beta chains presented below share a single source sample, sequenced in a study of blood T cells in healthy people across ages. Using a J-beta primer mix together with a sample-barcoded 5' primer, a second PCR was run for 7 to 11 cycles. TCRdb re-called the 5' RACE reads with MiXCR, one entry per CDR3 protein. The sample yields about 1 million distinct CDR3 sequences, under 45% seen once. The sequenced sample consisted of blood. Receptors were obtained from a woman aged 55-69 years in good health.

The chain couples TRBV20-1 to TRBJ1-6, with D possibly matching TRBD1 (5 bases). The CDR3 extends over 14 amino acids. Between the trimmed V and J ends, which lost 3 bases and 5 bases, there was a span of 11 bases. Germline CDR1 DFQATT, CDR2 SNEGSKA (reference sequence). The CDR3 region has the DNA TGCAGTGCTAGGACTGACAGAGATAATTCACCCCTCCACTTT. This translates into CSARTDRDNSPLHF.

The chain recombines TRBV7-2 with TRBJ1-3, with D unclear. The CDR3 covers 13 residues. Trimming left V 1 base short and J 4 bases short, with 5 bases between. Germline V lookup: CDR1 SGHTA, CDR2 FQGNSA. CDR3 sequence (DNA): TGTGCCAGCAGCTTAGTGGGGGGAAACACCATATATTTT. Protein: CASSLVGGNTIYF.

CDR3 loop: CASSLGQGAGTDTQYF. The CDR3 DNA reads as TGTGCCAGCAGTTTAGGGCAGGGGGCAGGAACAGATACGCAGTATTTT. The gene calls are TRBV12-3 or TRBV12-4 and TRBJ2-3, with TRBD1 matching 8 bases. CDR3 size: 16 residues. Germline trimming cut 1 base from V and 3 bases from J; bases unmatched to any gene: 6.

The chain is built from TRBV20-1 and TRBJ2-3; TRBD2 agrees at 9 bases. Germline V lookup: CDR1 DFQATT, CDR2 SNEGSKA (reference sequence). This CDR3 comprises 15 residues. V was clipped by 1 base and J by 2 bases; unmatched bases: 4. CDR3 region: CSARVPSGVTDTQYF. CDR3 DNA: TGCAGTGCTAGAGTTCCTAGCGGGGTCACAGATACGCAGTATTTT.

This clonotype showed up just a few times. This sequence joins TRBV2 and TRBJ2-5; D is undetermined. V lost 5 bases to trimming and J lost 4 bases, with 23 bases between them. The CDR3 covers 17 residues. CDR1 SNHLY and CDR2 FYNNEI come from the germline V gene. Written as DNA, the CDR3 is TGTGCCAGCAGTCGACTTTTTCTCCAGGCTCGCCGAGAGACCCAGTACTTC. Amino acids: CASSRLFLQARRETQYF.

This clonotype occurred a few times. The chain is built from TRBV29-1 and TRBJ2-7, with D uncertain. CDR3 length: 11 amino acids. Between the trimmed V and J ends, which lost 3 bases and 4 bases, there was a span of 7 bases. Germline V gene lookup returns CDR1 SQVTM and CDR2 ANQGSEA. Here the CDR3 DNA reads TGCAGCGTTGACATTAATTACGAGCAGTACTTC. Amino acid sequence: CSVDINYEQYF.

This rearrangement joins TRBV29-1 to TRBJ2-1; TRBD2 matches at 11 bases. CDR3 length: 15 amino acids. Losses at the gene ends were 5 bases for V and 0 bases for J; bases not matched to a gene: 3. Looked up from germline, CDR1 is SQVTM and CDR2 is ANQGSEA. The CDR3 spells CSVTSGGISYNEQFF. CDR3 bases: TGCAGCGTTACTAGCGGGGGCATCTCCTACAATGAGCAGTTCTTC.

The chain recombines TRBV28 with TRBJ1-5; no clear D. Trimming took off 2 bases at V and 5 bases at J, with 16 bases between the two ends. The CDR3 totals 16 residues. Germline V gene lookup returns CDR1 MDHEN and CDR2 SYDVKM. The CDR3 DNA reads TGTGCCAGCAGTTTAGAGGGCTCACAAGGCGATCAGCCCCAGCATTTT. Its protein product is CASSLEGSQGDQPQHF.

This clonotype was detected only a few times. This chain uses TRBV4-1 with TRBJ2-1, with 7 bases that match TRBD2. With V trimmed by 3 bases and J by 0 bases, 5 bases remained unmatched. From germline, CDR1 is MGHRA and CDR2 YSYEKL. This CDR3 has 16 amino acids. CDR3 in amino acids: CASSQGPSGSYNEQFF. The DNA of the CDR3 is TGCGCCAGCAGCCAGGGTCCTAGCGGCTCCTACAATGAGCAGTTCTTC.

The chain joins TRBV4-2 to TRBJ2-1; a possible D gene is TRBD2 (6 bases). The closer fit of TRBJ2-7 to the DNA end suggests the J call may be wrong. The V gene's germline CDR1 is LGHNA and CDR2 YNFKEQ. The CDR3 loop spans 16 amino acids. The CDR3: CASSQLKAGSYNEQYF. The CDR3 bases are TGTGCCAGCAGCCAACTAAAAGCGGGCTCCTACAATGAGCAGTACTTC.

The rearrangement links TRBV3-1 to TRBJ2-1; 8 positions match TRBD2. This CDR3 contains 16 residues. The germline V gene has CDR1 LGHDT and CDR2 YNNKEL (reference sequence). V gave up 0 bases and J gave up 8 bases; unmatched junction bases: 9. The CDR3 is CASSQDGAGGSDEQFF. In DNA form, the CDR3 reads TGTGCCAGCAGCCAAGACGGGGCGGGAGGTAGCGATGAGCAGTTCTTC.

CDR3 coding DNA: TGTGCCAGCAGCCGAACTAGCGGGAGGGCCGGACGGAGTAATGAGCAGTTCTTC. It translates to CASSRTSGRAGRSNEQFF. The genes are TRBV7-9 and TRBJ2-1, with TRBD2 identical over 13 bases. This CDR3 is built from 18 residues. V was clipped by 5 bases and J by 7 bases; unmatched bases: 14. Germline loops: CDR1 SEHNR, CDR2 FQNEAQ (reference sequence). The whole variable domain, remainder taken from reference TRBV7-9 and TRBJ2-1, is DTGVSQNPRHKITKRGQNVTFRCDPISEHNRLYWYRQTLGQGPEFLTYFQNEAQLEKSRLLSDRFSAERPKGSFSTLEIQRTEQGDSAMYLCASSRTSGRAGRSNEQFFGPGTRLTVL.

The rearrangement links TRBV6-6 to TRBJ1-2; 7 bases agree with TRBD1. Germline CDR1 MNHNY, CDR2 SVGAGI (reference sequence). This CDR3 region has 16 residues. The V gene end was trimmed by 2 bases and the J gene end by 5 bases; junction bases not matched to a gene: 11. This chain's CDR3 is CASSYTTGDYRYGYTF. CDR3 nucleotides: TGTGCCAGCAGTTACACCACAGGGGATTACCGTTATGGCTACACCTTC.

This chain uses TRBV5-5 with TRBJ2-5; maybe TRBD2 (5 bases). The J call may be faulty, since TRBJ2-7 better matches the DNA end. The CDR3 loop spans 13 amino acids. From germline, CDR1 is SGHKS and CDR2 YYEKEE (reference sequence). The CDR3 here is CASSMDFSYEQYF. The CDR3 DNA is TGTGCCAGCAGCATGGACTTCTCCTACGAGCAGTACTTC.

V usage is TRBV6-8 and J usage is TRBJ2-1; 10 nucleotides line up with TRBD2. This CDR3 contains 14 residues. CDR1 is MNHGY, CDR2 SAAAGT, per germline. The trim removed 8 bases at V and 9 bases at J, leaving 10 bases unmatched. This CDR3 reads CASAAGGPVSEQFF. As DNA, the CDR3 is TGTGCCAGCGCAGCGGGAGGGCCAGTCAGTGAGCAGTTCTTC.

The chain carries TRBV4-2 and TRBJ2-1; a possible D gene is TRBD1 (6 bases). CDR1 and CDR2 (germline): LGHNA, YNFKEQ. Trimming cost V 4 bases and J 10 bases, with 8 bases left between them. There are 11 residues in the CDR3. The CDR3 loop is CASSPGQEQFF. The CDR3 DNA sequence: TGTGCCAGCAGCCCAGGACAGGAGCAGTTCTTC.

The V call is TRBV29-1, the J call TRBJ2-7; the D gene is possibly TRBD1 (8 bases). Germline V gene data show CDR1 as SQVTM and CDR2 as ANQGSEA. With 7 bases removed from V and 3 bases from J, the gap between germline ends came to 25 bases. The CDR3 extends over 16 amino acids. The CDR3 loop reads CSDRGGEWPFLYEQYF. CDR3 bases: TGCAGCGACAGGGGGGGGGAGTGGCCCTTCCTCTACGAGCAGTACTTC.

In its sample, this clonotype was seen a few times. The chain uses TRBV2 and TRBJ1-1; the D is unclear. V was pared by 5 bases and J by 0 bases, with 7 bases between. Germline V gene lookup returns CDR1 SNHLY and CDR2 FYNNEI. The CDR3 has 13 amino acids. CDR3 sequence reads: CASSSNMNTEAFF. The CDR3 DNA is TGTGCCAGCAGTTCTAATATGAACACTGAAGCTTTCTTT.

Note on this clonotype: This clone may be a read error of a much larger clone one base away. The V call is TRBV12-3 or TRBV12-4, the J call TRBJ2-7; D may correspond to TRBD1 or TRBD2 (6 bases each). Matching the DNA end better, TRBJ2-5 makes the J call doubtful. There are 15 residues in the CDR3. DNA for the CDR3: TGTGCCAGCAGTTTAAAGGGGGGAGCGGCGAAGACCCAGTACTTC. Residues: CASSLKGGAAKTQYF.

The chain employs TRBV20-1 and TRBJ2-3; 10 positions match TRBD2. V trimming: 6 bases; J trimming: 4 bases; junction bases outside the gene matches: 10. Germline V CDR1 and CDR2: DFQATT, SNEGSKA (reference sequence). The CDR3 extends over 15 amino acids. DNA of the CDR3: TGCAGTGCCCCAAGAGCGGGAGGGGGGCCAGATACGCAGTATTTT. Amino acids: CSAPRAGGGPDTQYF.

This clonotype was detected only once. CDR3 sequence reads: CASSWTASGANVLTF. The CDR3 DNA reads as TGTGCCAGCAGTTGGACAGCCTCTGGGGCCAACGTCCTGACTTTC. The V call is TRBV25-1, the J call TRBJ2-6; D possibly corresponds to TRBD1 (6 bases). Trimming stripped 5 bases from V and 0 bases from J, with 8 bases between. There are 15 residues in the CDR3. Germline V gives CDR1 MGHDK, CDR2 SYGVNS.

This clonotype was found once. The germline gene is not matched at one end of the junction; a read error may be the cause. The V gene is TRBV12-3 or TRBV12-4, the J gene TRBJ2-3, with 8 nucleotides matching TRBD2. This CDR3 is built from 14 residues. CDR3 sequence: CASGLLADTDTQYF. The CDR3 DNA is TGTGCCAGCGGTTTACTAGCGGACACAGATACGCAGTATTTT.

V usage is TRBV24-1 and J usage is TRBJ2-1, with TRBD2 matching over 10 bases. The germline V gene encodes CDR1 KGHDR and CDR2 SFDVKD. The CDR3 consists of 16 residues. With 3 bases clipped from V and 4 bases from J, the junction kept 5 bases outside the gene matches. The CDR3, as DNA: TGTGCCACCAGTGATGCCGGGACTAGCGCTTACAATGAGCAGTTCTTC. Encoded protein: CATSDAGTSAYNEQFF.